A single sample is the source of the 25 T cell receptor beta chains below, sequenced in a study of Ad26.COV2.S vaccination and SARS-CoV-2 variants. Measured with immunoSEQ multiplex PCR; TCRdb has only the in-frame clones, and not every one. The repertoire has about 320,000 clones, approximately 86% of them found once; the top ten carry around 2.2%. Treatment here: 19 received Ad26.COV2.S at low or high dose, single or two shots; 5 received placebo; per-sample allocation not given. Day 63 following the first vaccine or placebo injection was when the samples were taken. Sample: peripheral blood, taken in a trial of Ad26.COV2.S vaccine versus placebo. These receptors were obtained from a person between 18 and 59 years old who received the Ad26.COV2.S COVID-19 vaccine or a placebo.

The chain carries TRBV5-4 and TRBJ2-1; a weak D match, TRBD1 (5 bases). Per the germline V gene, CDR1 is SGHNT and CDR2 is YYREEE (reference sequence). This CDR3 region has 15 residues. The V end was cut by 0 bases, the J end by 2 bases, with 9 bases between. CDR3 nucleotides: TGTGCCAGCAGCTTGGGGGCAGGGCCCTACAATGAGCAGTTCTTC. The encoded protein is CASSLGAGPYNEQFF.

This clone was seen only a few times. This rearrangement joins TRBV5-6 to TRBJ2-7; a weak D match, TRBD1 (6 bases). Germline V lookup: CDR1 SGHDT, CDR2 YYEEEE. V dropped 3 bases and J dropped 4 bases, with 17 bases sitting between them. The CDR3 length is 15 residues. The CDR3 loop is CASSSPFQGFYEQYF. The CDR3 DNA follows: TGTGCCAGCAGCTCCCCTTTCCAGGGGTTTTACGAGCAGTACTTC. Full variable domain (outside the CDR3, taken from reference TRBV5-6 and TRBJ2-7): DAGVTQSPTHLIKTRGQQVTLRCSPKSGHDTVSWYQQALGQGPQFIFQYYEEEERQRGNFPDRFSGHQFPNYSSELNVNALLLGDSALYLCASSSPFQGFYEQYFGPGTRLTVT.

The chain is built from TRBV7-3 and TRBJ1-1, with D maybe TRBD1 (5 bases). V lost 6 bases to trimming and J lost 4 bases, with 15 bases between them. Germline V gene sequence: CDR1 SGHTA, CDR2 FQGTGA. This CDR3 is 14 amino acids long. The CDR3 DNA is TGTGCCAGCAGGAAAGGGGCAGCCTTCACTGAAGCTTTCTTT. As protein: CASRKGAAFTEAFF.

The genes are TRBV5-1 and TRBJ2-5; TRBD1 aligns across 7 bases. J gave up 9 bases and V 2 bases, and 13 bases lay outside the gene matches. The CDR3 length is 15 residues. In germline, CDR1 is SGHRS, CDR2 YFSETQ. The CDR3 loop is CASSLIPGLQGAQYF. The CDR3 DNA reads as TGCGCCAGCAGCTTAATACCAGGGCTCCAGGGGGCCCAGTACTTC. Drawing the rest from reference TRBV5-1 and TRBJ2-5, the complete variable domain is KAGVTQTPRYLIKTRGQQVTLSCSPISGHRSVSWYQQTPGQGLQFLFEYFSETQRNKGNFPGRFSGRQFSNSRSEMNVSTLELGDSALYLCASSLIPGLQGAQYFGPGTRLLVL.

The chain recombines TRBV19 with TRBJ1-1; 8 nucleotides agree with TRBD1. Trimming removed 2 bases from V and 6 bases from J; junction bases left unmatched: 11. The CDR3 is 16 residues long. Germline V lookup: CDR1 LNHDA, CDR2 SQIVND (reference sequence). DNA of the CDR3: TGTGCCAGTAGTATAAGACAGGGGATAATTATGGCTGAAGCTTTCTTT. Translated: CASSIRQGIIMAEAFF.

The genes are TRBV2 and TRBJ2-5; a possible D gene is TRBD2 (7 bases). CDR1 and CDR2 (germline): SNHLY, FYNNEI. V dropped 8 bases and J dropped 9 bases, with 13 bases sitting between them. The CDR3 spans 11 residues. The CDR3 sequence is CASAGRGAQYF. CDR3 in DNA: TGTGCCAGCGCAGGGAGGGGGGCCCAGTACTTC. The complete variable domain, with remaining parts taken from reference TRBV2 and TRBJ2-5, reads EPEVTQTPSHQVTQMGQEVILRCVPISNHLYFYWYRQILGQKVEFLVSFYNNEISEKSEIFDDQFSVERPDGSNFTLKIRSTKLEDSAMYFCASAGRGAQYFGPGTRLLVL.

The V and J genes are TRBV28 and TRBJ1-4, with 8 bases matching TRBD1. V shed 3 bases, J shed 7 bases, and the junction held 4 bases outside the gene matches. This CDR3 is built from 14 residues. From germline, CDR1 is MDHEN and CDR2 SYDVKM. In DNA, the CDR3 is TGTGCCAGCAGTTTCAGGGGGCTAGGTGAAAAACTGTTTTTT. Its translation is CASSFRGLGEKLFF. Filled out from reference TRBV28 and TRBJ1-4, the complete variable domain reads DVKVTQSSRYLVKRTGEKVFLECVQDMDHENMFWYRQDPGLGLRLIYFSYDVKMKEKGDIPEGYSVSREKKERFSLILESASTNQTSMYLCASSFRGLGEKLFFGSGTQLSVL.

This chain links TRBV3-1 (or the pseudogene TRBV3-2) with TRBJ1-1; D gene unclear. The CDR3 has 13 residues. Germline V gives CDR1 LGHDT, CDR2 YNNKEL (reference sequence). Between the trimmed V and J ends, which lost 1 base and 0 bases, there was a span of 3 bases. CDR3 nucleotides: TGTGCCAGCAGCCAAGCGGTGAACACTGAAGCTTTCTTT. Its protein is CASSQAVNTEAFF.

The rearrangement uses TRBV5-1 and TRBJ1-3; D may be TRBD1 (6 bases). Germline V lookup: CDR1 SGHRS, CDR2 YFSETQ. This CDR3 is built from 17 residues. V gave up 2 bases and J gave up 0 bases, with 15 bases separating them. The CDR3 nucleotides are TGCGCCAGCAGCTTTGGGGCTCGCAGGGGCTCTGGAAACACCATATATTTT. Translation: CASSFGARRGSGNTIYF.

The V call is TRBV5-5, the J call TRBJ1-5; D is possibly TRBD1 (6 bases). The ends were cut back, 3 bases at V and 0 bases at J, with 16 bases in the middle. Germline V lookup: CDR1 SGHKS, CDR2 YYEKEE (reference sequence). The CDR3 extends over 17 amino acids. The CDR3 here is CASSYFMDSNSNQPQHF. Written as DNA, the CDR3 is TGTGCCAGCAGCTATTTTATGGACAGCAATAGCAATCAGCCCCAGCATTTT. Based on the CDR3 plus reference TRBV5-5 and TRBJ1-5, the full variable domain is DAGVTQSPTHLIKTRGQQVTLRCSPISGHKSVSWYQQVLGQGPQFIFQYYEKEERGRGNFPDRFSARQFPNYSSELNVNALLLGDSALYLCASSYFMDSNSNQPQHFGDGTRLSIL.

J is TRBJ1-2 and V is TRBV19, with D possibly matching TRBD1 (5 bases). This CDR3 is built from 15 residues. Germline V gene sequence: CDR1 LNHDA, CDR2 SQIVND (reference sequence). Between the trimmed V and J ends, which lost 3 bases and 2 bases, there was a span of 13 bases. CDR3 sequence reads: CASSIRGRSNYGYTF. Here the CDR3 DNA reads TGTGCCAGTAGTATTCGGGGCAGGTCGAACTATGGCTACACCTTC.

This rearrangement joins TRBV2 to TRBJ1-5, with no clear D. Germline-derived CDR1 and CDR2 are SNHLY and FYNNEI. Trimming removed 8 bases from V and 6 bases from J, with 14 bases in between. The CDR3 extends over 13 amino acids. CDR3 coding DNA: TGTGCCAGCGTCGGTGGTAATGGTCAGCCCCAGCATTTT. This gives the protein CASVGGNGQPQHF.

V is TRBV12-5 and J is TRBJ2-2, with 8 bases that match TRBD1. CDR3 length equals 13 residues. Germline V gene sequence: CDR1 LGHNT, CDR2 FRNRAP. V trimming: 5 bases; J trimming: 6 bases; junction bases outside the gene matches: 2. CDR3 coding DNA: TGTGCTAGTGGTCTACAGGGGGCCGGGGAGCTGTTTTTT. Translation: CASGLQGAGELFF.

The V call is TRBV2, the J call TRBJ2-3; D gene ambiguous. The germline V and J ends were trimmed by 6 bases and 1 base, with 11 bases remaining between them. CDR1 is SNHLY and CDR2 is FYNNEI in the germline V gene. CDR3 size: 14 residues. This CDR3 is CASRSTSGTDTQYF. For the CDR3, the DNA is TGTGCCAGCAGATCTACGAGCGGCACAGATACGCAGTATTTT.

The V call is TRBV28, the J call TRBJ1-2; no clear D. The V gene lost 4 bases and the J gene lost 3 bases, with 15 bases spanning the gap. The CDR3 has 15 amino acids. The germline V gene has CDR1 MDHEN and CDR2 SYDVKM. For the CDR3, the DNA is TGTGCCAGCAGTTCGGAGGCATTAAGGCACTATGGCTACACCTTC. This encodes CASSSEALRHYGYTF.

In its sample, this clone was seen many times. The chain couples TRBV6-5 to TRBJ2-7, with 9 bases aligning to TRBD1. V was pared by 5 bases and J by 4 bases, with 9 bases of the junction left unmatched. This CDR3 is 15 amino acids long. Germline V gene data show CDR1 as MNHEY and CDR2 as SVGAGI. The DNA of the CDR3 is TGTGCCAGCAGTCCCGGGACAGGGATATTTTACGAGCAGTACTTC. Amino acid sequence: CASSPGTGIFYEQYF.

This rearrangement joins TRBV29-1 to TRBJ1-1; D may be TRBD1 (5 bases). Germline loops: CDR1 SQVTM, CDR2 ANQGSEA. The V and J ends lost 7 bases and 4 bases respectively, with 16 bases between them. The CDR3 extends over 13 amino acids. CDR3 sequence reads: CSAAGGGGTEAFF. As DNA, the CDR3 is TGCAGCGCCGCCGGGGGAGGCGGCACTGAAGCTTTCTTT.

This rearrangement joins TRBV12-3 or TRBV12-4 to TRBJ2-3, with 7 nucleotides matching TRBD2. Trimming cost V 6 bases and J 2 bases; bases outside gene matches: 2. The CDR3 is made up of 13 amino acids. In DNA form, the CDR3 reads TGTGCCAGCAGAAGGGACTACACAGATACGCAGTATTTT. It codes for CASRRDYTDTQYF.

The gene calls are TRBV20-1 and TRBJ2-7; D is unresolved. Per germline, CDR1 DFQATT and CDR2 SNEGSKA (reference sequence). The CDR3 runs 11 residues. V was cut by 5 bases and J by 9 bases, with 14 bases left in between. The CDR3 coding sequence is TGCAGTGCTCCCGGCCCCCCAGGGCAGTACTTC. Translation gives CSAPGPPGQYF.

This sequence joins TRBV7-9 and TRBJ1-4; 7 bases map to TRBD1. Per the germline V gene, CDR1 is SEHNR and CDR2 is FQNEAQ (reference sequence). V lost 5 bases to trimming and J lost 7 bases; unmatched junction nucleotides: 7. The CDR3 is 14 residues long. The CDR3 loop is CASSRGGGGEKLFF. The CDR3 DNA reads TGTGCCAGCAGCCGTGGAGGGGGCGGTGAAAAACTGTTTTTT.

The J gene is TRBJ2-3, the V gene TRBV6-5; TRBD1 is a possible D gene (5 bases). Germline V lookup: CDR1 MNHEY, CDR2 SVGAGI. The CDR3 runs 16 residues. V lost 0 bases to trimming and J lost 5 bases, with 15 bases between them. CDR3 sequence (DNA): TGTGCCAGCAGTTACTCCGGCCCCAGGGTCGGAGATACGCAGTATTTT. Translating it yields CASSYSGPRVGDTQYF.

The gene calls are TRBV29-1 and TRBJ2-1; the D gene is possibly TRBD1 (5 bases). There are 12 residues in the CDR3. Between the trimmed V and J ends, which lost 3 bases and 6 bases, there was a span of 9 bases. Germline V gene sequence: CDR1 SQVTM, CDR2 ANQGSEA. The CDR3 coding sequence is TGCAGCGTTGACAGGGTTGGCAATGAGCAGTTCTTC. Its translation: CSVDRVGNEQFF.

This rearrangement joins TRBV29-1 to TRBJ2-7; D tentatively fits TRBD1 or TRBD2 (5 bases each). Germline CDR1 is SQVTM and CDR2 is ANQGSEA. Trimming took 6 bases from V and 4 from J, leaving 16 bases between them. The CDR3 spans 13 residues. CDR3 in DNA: TGCAGCGTGACCGGGACCGGGGTGTACGAGCAGTACTTC. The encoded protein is CSVTGTGVYEQYF.

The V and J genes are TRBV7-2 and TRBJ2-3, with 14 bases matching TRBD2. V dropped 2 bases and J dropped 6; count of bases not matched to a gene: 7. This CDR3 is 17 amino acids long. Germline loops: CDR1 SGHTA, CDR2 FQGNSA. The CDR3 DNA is TGTGCCAGCAGCTTACAGGGACTAGCGGGGGAGGGGGATACGCAGTATTTT. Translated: CASSLQGLAGEGDTQYF.

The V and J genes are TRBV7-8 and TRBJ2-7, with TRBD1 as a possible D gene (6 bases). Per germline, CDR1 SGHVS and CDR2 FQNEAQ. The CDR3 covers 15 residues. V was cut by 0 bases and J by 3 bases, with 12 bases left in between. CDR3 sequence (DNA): TGTGCCAGCAGCTTAGCGCGTGCAGGGGTCTACGAGCAGTACTTC. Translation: CASSLARAGVYEQYF.